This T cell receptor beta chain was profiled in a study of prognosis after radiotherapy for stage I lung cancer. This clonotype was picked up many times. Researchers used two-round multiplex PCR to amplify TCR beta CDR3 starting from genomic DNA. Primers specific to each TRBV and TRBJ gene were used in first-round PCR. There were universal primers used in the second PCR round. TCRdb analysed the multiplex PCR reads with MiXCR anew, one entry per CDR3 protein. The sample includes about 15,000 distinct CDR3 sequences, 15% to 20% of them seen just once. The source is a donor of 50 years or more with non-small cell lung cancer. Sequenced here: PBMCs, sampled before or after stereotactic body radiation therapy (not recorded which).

CDR3 sequence: CASSYSEGTQYF. The CDR3 DNA sequence: TGTGCCAGCAGTTACTCGGAAGGGACCCAGTACTTC. The chain carries TRBV6-5 and TRBJ2-5; unclear D gene. Trimming left V 0 bases short and J 7 bases short, with 6 bases between. The CDR3 is 12 amino acids. The germline V gene has CDR1 MNHEY and CDR2 SVGAGI.